The 32 T cell receptor beta chains reported below all come from one sample, sequenced in a study of T-cell memory formation after mild COVID-19. Each CDR3 protein is one row after TCRdb ran MiXCR on the 5' RACE reads. This sample has around 300,000 distinct CDR3 sequences, with roughly a fifth found just once. The sample taken for sequencing was PBMCs or a T cell subset sorted from them (not recorded which). The receptors here all came from a man between 18 and 35 years old who had mild COVID-19 (a few samples of this study predate the infection). Cell type and time point are not known.

This clonotype appeared many times. This rearrangement joins TRBV7-3 to TRBJ2-1; TRBD2 agrees at 12 bases. The CDR3 has 15 amino acids. Germline values: CDR1 SGHTA, CDR2 FQGTGA. J gave up 6 bases and V 5 bases, and 5 bases lay outside the gene matches. The CDR3 is CASSLLAGGGNEQFF. CDR3 in DNA: TGTGCCAGCAGCCTCCTAGCGGGGGGGGGCAATGAGCAGTTCTTC.

This sequence joins TRBV7-2 and TRBJ2-3; 8 nucleotides match TRBD2. Per germline, CDR1 SGHTA and CDR2 FQGNSA. The V and J ends lost 6 bases and 2 bases, in that order; junction bases with no gene match: 13. This CDR3 contains 17 residues. The chain's CDR3 is CASSPVGGVINTDTQYF. CDR3 DNA: TGTGCCAGCAGTCCCGTCGGGGGGGTCATAAACACAGATACGCAGTATTTT.

V usage is TRBV7-9 and J usage is TRBJ1-4; D not certain. The ends were cut back, 2 bases at V and 5 bases at J, with 9 bases in the middle. Germline V gene lookup returns CDR1 SEHNR and CDR2 FQNEAQ (reference sequence). The CDR3 is 14 residues long. The CDR3 sequence: CASSLRLGNEKLFF. CDR3 bases: TGTGCCAGCAGCTTAAGACTGGGGAATGAAAAACTGTTTTTT.

The chain employs TRBV27 and TRBJ1-1; 8 bases align to TRBD1. V shed 6 bases, J shed 4 bases, and the junction held 4 bases outside the gene matches. CDR1 MNHEY and CDR2 SMNVEV come from the germline V gene (reference sequence). The CDR3 runs to 13 residues. The CDR3 coding sequence is TGTGCCAGCAGGATTACAGGGGGCACTGAAGCTTTCTTT. Translating it yields CASRITGGTEAFF.

The chain is built from TRBV7-7 and TRBJ2-2; 8 bases map to TRBD2. The germline V gene has CDR1 SSHAT and CDR2 FNYEAQ (reference sequence). CDR3 length: 13 residues. CDR3 region: CASGTTVTGELFF. The CDR3 nucleotides are TGTGCTAGCGGGACGACGGTCACCGGGGAGCTGTTTTTT.

V usage is TRBV6-2 or TRBV6-3 and J usage is TRBJ2-4, with D possibly TRBD1 on 5 matching bases. Trimming cost V 2 bases and J 5 bases, with 13 bases left between them. Germline loops: CDR1 MNHEY, CDR2 SVGEGT. The CDR3 runs 15 residues. The CDR3 coding sequence is TGTGCCAGCAGTTACCCCGCAGGGTATGAAAACATTCAGTACTTC. Amino acid sequence: CASSYPAGYENIQYF.

The rearrangement links TRBV12-3 or TRBV12-4 to TRBJ1-3; no reliable D call. There are 15 residues in the CDR3. V gave up 4 bases and J gave up 4 bases, with 14 bases separating them. The CDR3 DNA follows: TGTGCCAGCAGTTCTACACTCATCCGGGGAAACACCATATATTTT. Its translation is CASSSTLIRGNTIYF.

V is TRBV12-3 or TRBV12-4 and J is TRBJ1-1, with a tentative D call TRBD1 (5 bases). Trimming left V 7 bases short and J 0 bases short, with 15 bases between. The CDR3 contains 15 residues. DNA for the CDR3: TGTGCCAGCACTAAAACCGACAGAATGAACACTGAAGCTTTCTTT. Translation gives CASTKTDRMNTEAFF.

A few counts support this clonotype. The chain couples TRBV5-1 to TRBJ1-6, with D possibly matching TRBD1 (6 bases). Germline loops: CDR1 SGHRS, CDR2 YFSETQ. Trimming cost V 3 bases and J 7 bases, with 20 bases left between them. The length of the CDR3 is 17 residues. The CDR3 DNA reads TGCGCCAGCAGCTCGAAACCCCAGGGGCCAGGGAATTCACCCCTCCACTTT. Translated, it gives CASSSKPQGPGNSPLHF.

This clonotype was found a few times. The rearrangement joins TRBV29-1 to TRBJ1-3; D is ambiguous. V dropped 3 bases and J dropped 2 bases, with 11 bases sitting between them. The CDR3 runs 14 residues. Germline CDR1 reads SQVTM; CDR2 reads ANQGSEA. The CDR3 spells CSVDVLGTGNTIYF. Here the CDR3 DNA reads TGCAGCGTTGACGTTCTGGGGACTGGAAACACCATATATTTT.

This clonotype was counted ten times or more. The rearrangement joins TRBV7-2 to TRBJ2-5; no reliable D call. The CDR3 spans 13 residues. Trimming took 2 bases from V and 5 from J, leaving 9 bases between them. Germline CDR1 and CDR2: SGHTA and FQGNSA. The CDR3 DNA reads as TGTGCCAGCAGCTTATCGCCCGGGGAGACCCAGTACTTC. It specifies CASSLSPGETQYF.

This clonotype was observed a single time. The J gene is TRBJ1-1, the V gene TRBV7-6, with D unclear. The germline V and J ends were trimmed by 0 bases and 5 bases, with 7 bases remaining between them. The CDR3 contains 13 residues. Germline V gives CDR1 SGHVS, CDR2 FNYEAQ. The CDR3 DNA is TGTGCCAGCAGCTTAGCGGTTACTACTGAAGCTTTCTTT. The encoded protein is CASSLAVTTEAFF. The full variable domain, completed using reference TRBV7-6 and TRBJ1-1, is GAGVSQSPRYKVTKRGQDVALRCDPISGHVSLYWYRQALGQGPEFLTYFNYEAQQDKSGLPNDRFSAERPEGSISTLTIQRTEQRDSAMYRCASSLAVTTEAFFGQGTRLTVV.

This rearrangement joins TRBV20-1 to TRBJ2-5; D tentatively fits TRBD1 or TRBD2 (5 bases each). From germline, CDR1 is DFQATT and CDR2 SNEGSKA (reference sequence). V was cut by 0 bases and J by 1 base, with 6 bases left in between. CDR3 size: 13 residues. The CDR3 sequence: CSARDGTQETQYF. The CDR3 nucleotides are TGCAGTGCTAGAGATGGGACCCAAGAGACCCAGTACTTC.

V usage is TRBV28 and J usage is TRBJ1-3; D is uncertain. V was pared by 5 bases and J by 0 bases, with 14 bases between. Germline V gene lookup returns CDR1 MDHEN and CDR2 SYDVKM. The CDR3 totals 16 residues. The CDR3: CASSPPGSYSGNTIYF. Written as DNA, the CDR3 is TGTGCCAGCAGTCCCCCCGGGTCCTACTCTGGAAACACCATATATTTT.

The chain links TRBV13 to TRBJ1-4; D is possibly TRBD1 (6 bases). V was pared by 3 bases and J by 7 bases, with 12 bases between. There are 14 residues in the CDR3. Germline-derived CDR1 and CDR2 are PRHDT and FYEKMQ (reference sequence). The CDR3 sequence is CASSLGAGREKLFF. The CDR3 region has the DNA TGTGCCAGCAGCTTGGGGGCAGGGCGTGAAAAACTGTTTTTT.

This clonotype was counted a few times. The rearrangement joins TRBV7-9 to TRBJ1-1; 8 positions agree with TRBD1. This CDR3 has 14 residues. CDR1 is SEHNR and CDR2 is FQNEAQ in the germline V gene (reference sequence). The trim removed 5 bases at V and 5 bases at J, leaving 7 bases unmatched. The CDR3 protein is CASSGRGRDTEAFF. CDR3 coding DNA: TGTGCCAGCAGCGGCAGGGGGCGAGATACTGAAGCTTTCTTT.

The chain joins TRBV12-3 or TRBV12-4 to TRBJ2-1; weak D call: TRBD2 (7 bases). V lost 3 bases to trimming and J lost 7 bases, with 16 bases between them. This CDR3 is built from 15 residues. In DNA form, the CDR3 reads TGTGCCAGCAGTTTTGGGGGGGCCAGTAGAAATGAGCAGTTCTTC. Translation: CASSFGGASRNEQFF.

The chain combines TRBV28 with TRBJ1-4; D remains ambiguous. The CDR3 sequence is 14 residues long. Looked up from germline, CDR1 is MDHEN and CDR2 is SYDVKM. V dropped 6 bases and J dropped 8 bases, with 16 bases sitting between them. CDR3 sequence reads: CASSTYTDFEKLFF. The CDR3 nucleotides read TGTGCCAGCAGCACTTACACGGACTTCGAAAAACTGTTTTTT.

This clonotype was counted only a few times. The rearrangement uses TRBV12-3 or TRBV12-4 and TRBJ1-5, with no clear D. V was shortened by 8 bases and J by 9 bases, with 14 bases between the two germline ends. This CDR3 is 12 amino acids long. The CDR3 DNA is TGTGCCAGCCGGTACGACATGCGGCCCCAGCATTTT. It is translated as CASRYDMRPQHF.

V gene TRBV10-3 combines with J gene TRBJ2-7, with D maybe TRBD1 (5 bases). V was trimmed by 0 bases and J by 5 bases, leaving 5 bases between them. This CDR3 has 12 amino acids. The germline CDR1 and CDR2 sequences are ENHRY and SYGVKD. In DNA form, the CDR3 reads TGTGCCATCAGTGAGTCGACAGACGAGCAGTACGTC. Its translation: CAISESTDEQYV.

The rearrangement joins TRBV6-2 or TRBV6-3 to TRBJ1-1; unclear D gene. V shed 2 bases and J shed 0 bases, with 13 bases lying between them. This CDR3 is built from 16 residues. Looked up from germline, CDR1 is MNHEY and CDR2 is SVGEGT. CDR3 amino acids: CASSYEPGGMNTEAFF. CDR3 DNA sequence: TGTGCCAGCAGTTACGAGCCGGGCGGAATGAACACTGAAGCTTTCTTT.

The chain uses TRBV24-1 and TRBJ2-7, with 8 bases matching TRBD1. CDR3 length: 15 residues. The V gene end was trimmed by 5 bases and the J gene end by 3 bases; junction bases not matched to a gene: 8. Germline values: CDR1 KGHDR, CDR2 SFDVKD. The CDR3 loop reads CATSASGQAVYEQYV. CDR3 nucleotide sequence: TGTGCCACCAGTGCCTCGGGACAGGCCGTCTACGAGCAGTACGTC.

This clonotype appeared once. The chain is built from TRBV20-1 and TRBJ2-3, with D maybe TRBD2 (5 bases). Trimming left V 0 bases short and J 5 bases short, with 12 bases between. The germline V gene has CDR1 DFQATT and CDR2 SNEGSKA (reference sequence). The CDR3 has 14 amino acids. The CDR3 protein is CSARDTGNLDTQYF. The CDR3 bases are TGCAGTGCTAGAGATACGGGGAATTTAGATACGCAGTATTTT.

This clonotype was seen a few times. The chain couples TRBV20-1 to TRBJ1-5; TRBD1 might be the D (5 bases). The CDR3 contains 14 residues. Germline V gene sequence: CDR1 DFQATT, CDR2 SNEGSKA (reference sequence). The V end lost 3 bases, the J end lost 11 bases, and 20 bases lay between the germline ends. The CDR3: CSARRQGYIPAQHF. CDR3 sequence (DNA): TGCAGTGCTAGGCGTCAGGGTTACATCCCGGCCCAGCATTTT.

This clonotype was seen more than once but under ten times. The V gene is TRBV18, the J gene TRBJ2-5; D may be TRBD2 (5 bases). The ends were cut back, 1 base at V and 4 bases at J, with 10 bases in the middle. Per germline, CDR1 KGHSH and CDR2 LQKENI. The CDR3 is made up of 14 amino acids. CDR3 amino acids: CASSPLGSGETQYF. CDR3 in DNA: TGTGCCAGCTCACCACTGGGAAGCGGAGAGACCCAGTACTTC.

The chain carries TRBV2 and TRBJ2-1; 11 nucleotides match TRBD1. V shed 4 bases, J shed 6 bases, and the junction held 5 bases outside the gene matches. The CDR3 has 15 amino acids. The V gene's germline CDR1 is SNHLY and CDR2 FYNNEI. CDR3 protein: CASSAGTGGLNEQFF. The CDR3, as DNA: TGTGCCAGCAGTGCCGGGACAGGGGGTCTCAATGAGCAGTTCTTC.

This clonotype was seen a handful of times. The J gene is TRBJ1-6, the V gene TRBV4-1, with D tentatively TRBD1 (5 bases). The CDR3 contains 16 residues. V was shortened by 1 base and J by 5 bases, with 12 bases between the two germline ends. Germline values: CDR1 MGHRA, CDR2 YSYEKL. DNA of the CDR3: TGCGCCAGCAGCCAAGTTCTCTTAGGGGATAATTCACCCCTCCACTTT. Amino acid sequence: CASSQVLLGDNSPLHF.

The rearrangement uses TRBV6-2 or TRBV6-3 and TRBJ1-1; D is unclear. The CDR3 totals 13 residues. With 5 bases removed from V and 1 base from J, the gap between germline ends came to 8 bases. Germline CDR1 MNHEY, CDR2 SVGEGT. The CDR3 nucleotides read TGTGCCAGCAGTCGAAAGGGGAACACTGAAGCTTTCTTT. Amino acids: CASSRKGNTEAFF.

V gene TRBV14 combines with J gene TRBJ2-2, with D unresolved. Germline values: CDR1 SGHDN, CDR2 FVKESK. Trimming left V 1 base short and J 4 bases short, with 4 bases between. The CDR3 is 13 amino acids. Here the CDR3 reads CASSQVVTGELFF. In DNA form, the CDR3 reads TGTGCCAGCAGCCAAGTAGTCACCGGGGAGCTGTTTTTT.

This clonotype was observed a handful of times. The chain couples TRBV15 to TRBJ2-4, with D maybe TRBD2 (6 bases). This CDR3 comprises 15 residues. The V gene's germline CDR1 is LNHNV and CDR2 YYDKDF (reference sequence). V was cut by 5 bases and J by 6 bases, with 17 bases left in between. CDR3: CATSANPLSGNIQYF. In nucleotides, the CDR3 is TGTGCCACCAGCGCCAATCCCCTTAGCGGAAACATTCAGTACTTC. Full variable domain (missing parts from reference TRBV15 and TRBJ2-4): DAMVIQNPRYQVTQFGKPVTLSCSQTLNHNVMYWYQQKSSQAPKLLFHYYDKDFNNEADTPDNFQSRRPNTSFCFLDIRSPGLGDTAMYLCATSANPLSGNIQYFGAGTRLSVL.

This chain uses TRBV9 with TRBJ2-3, with D hard to call. Germline V gene data show CDR1 as SGDLS and CDR2 as YYNGEE. The CDR3 totals 11 residues. V was clipped by 3 bases and J by 6 bases, with 5 bases between them. The DNA of the CDR3 is TGTGCCAGCAGCGCCGCGGATACGCAGTATTTT. This gives the protein CASSAADTQYF.

Only a few counts were recorded for this clonotype. J is TRBJ2-1 and V is TRBV11-2; D gene ambiguous. The germline gives CDR1 SGHAT, CDR2 FQNNGV. Trimming cost V 5 bases and J 10 bases, with 9 bases left between them. The CDR3 runs 11 residues. CDR3 nucleotide sequence: TGTGCCAGCAGCCACTACCTGGAGCAGTTCTTC. This sequence encodes CASSHYLEQFF.